This T cell receptor (beta chain) comes out of a study of cytomegalovirus exposure and HLA in healthy donors. The CDR3 runs 13 residues. Germline-derived CDR1 and CDR2 are MNHNS and SASEGT. Trimming removed 6 bases at V and 5 bases at J, with 12 bases between. Use of 60 Vbeta and 13 Jbeta primers characterized the PCR. Assay: immunoSEQ multiplex PCR; the TCRdb copy retains only in-frame clones and omits some. Counted here are 100,000 to 150,000 clones, 70% to 80% occurring once; the ten biggest clones make up 1.8%. The sequenced sample consisted of PBMCs. The TCR comes from a woman aged 45-60 years in good health and CMV-seronegative. The chain has TRBV6-1 and TRBJ2-3, with unresolved D. CDR3 loop: CASREPVGDTQYF. Written as DNA, the CDR3 is TGTGCCAGCAGGGAGCCCGTCGGAGATACGCAGTATTTT.